These 12 T cell receptor beta chains were all obtained from the same sample, sequenced in a study of spatial heterogeneity in lung cancer. The time point is: sample taken at primary tumor resection. Whole RNA was taken from tumor, nontumor lung or frozen PBMC; it was then sequenced unsorted. TCRdb re-called the 5' RACE reads with MiXCR, one entry per CDR3 protein. The profile covers tens of thousands of distinct CDR3 sequences, with roughly a fifth appearing a single time and around 6.6% taken by the ten largest. The sample here was PBMCs, taken at surgery. The receptors originated from a male donor with early-stage non-small cell lung cancer.

CDR3 nucleotides: TGTGCCAGCAGGGGGGCCCAAGAGACCCAGTACTTC. This codes for CASRGAQETQYF. This chain uses TRBV12-3 or TRBV12-4 with TRBJ2-5; possibly TRBD1 for D (6 bases). The V end lost 6 bases, the J end lost 1 base, and 6 bases lay between the germline ends. This CDR3 is 12 amino acids long.

This clonotype was seen ten or more times. The chain links TRBV28 to TRBJ2-7, with D possibly being TRBD2 (5 bases). The V and J ends lost 5 bases and 6 bases respectively, with 11 bases between them. This CDR3 is built from 12 residues. The germline V gene encodes CDR1 MDHEN and CDR2 SYDVKM. The CDR3 is CASSREWPEQYF. The DNA for the CDR3 is TGTGCCAGCAGTAGGGAGTGGCCCGAGCAGTACTTC.

There are many counts of this clonotype. The chain joins TRBV15 to TRBJ1-4, with a possible D match to TRBD1 (5 bases). The V gene lost 0 bases and the J gene lost 6 bases, with 8 bases spanning the gap. The length of the CDR3 is 14 residues. CDR1 and CDR2 from the germline V gene are LNHNV and YYDKDF (reference sequence). In nucleotides, the CDR3 is TGTGCCACCAGCAGAGATGGGGCAGATGAAAAACTGTTTTTT. Its protein is CATSRDGADEKLFF. Using reference TRBV15 and TRBJ1-4 for the parts outside the CDR3, the full variable domain is DAMVIQNPRYQVTQFGKPVTLSCSQTLNHNVMYWYQQKSSQAPKLLFHYYDKDFNNEADTPDNFQSRRPNTSFCFLDIRSPGLGDTAMYLCATSRDGADEKLFFGSGTQLSVL.

This clonotype was recorded a few times. V gene TRBV3-1 combines with J gene TRBJ2-5; 13 nucleotides agree with TRBD2. The germline CDR1 and CDR2 sequences are LGHDT and YNNKEL (reference sequence). The J segment lost 4 bases and the V segment lost 3 bases, leaving 8 bases of the junction unmatched. This CDR3 region has 17 residues. Here the CDR3 DNA reads TGTGCCAGCAGCCAGGAAGGACTAGCGGGAGTCCGAGAGACCCAGTACTTC. Translating it yields CASSQEGLAGVRETQYF.

This chain joins TRBV16 and TRBJ1-2, with D unclear. V lost 2 bases, J lost 3 bases, and 10 bases lay in between. CDR1 is KGHSY and CDR2 is FQNENV in the germline V gene. The CDR3 extends over 14 amino acids. The CDR3 DNA follows: TGTGCCAGCAGCCAAAGAATCGGAGACTATGGCTACACCTTC. This translates into CASSQRIGDYGYTF.

This clonotype was found once. The V call is TRBV28, the J call TRBJ2-7; D is uncertain. CDR1 and CDR2 from the germline V gene are MDHEN and SYDVKM. V shed 7 bases and J shed 6 bases, with 13 bases lying between them. The length of the CDR3 is 12 residues. The CDR3 nucleotides are TGTGCCAGCACCGAAGCGACGCGCGAGCAGTACTTC. This translates into CASTEATREQYF.

The gene calls are TRBV7-9 and TRBJ2-2; D is possibly TRBD2 (6 bases). The germline gives CDR1 SEHNR, CDR2 FQNEAQ (reference sequence). This CDR3 has 14 residues. Trimming cost V 8 bases and J 2 bases, with 12 bases left between them. This chain's CDR3 is CASGGDINTGELFF. The CDR3 DNA sequence: TGTGCCAGCGGAGGGGATATCAACACCGGGGAGCTGTTTTTT.

Only a few counts were recorded for this clonotype. The gene calls are TRBV5-1 and TRBJ2-7; 7 bases line up with TRBD1. The CDR3 covers 14 residues. The J segment lost 5 bases and the V segment lost 0 bases, leaving 5 bases of the junction unmatched. Looked up from germline, CDR1 is SGHRS and CDR2 is YFSETQ. CDR3: CASSLGQGQNEQYF. DNA of the CDR3: TGCGCCAGCAGCTTGGGACAGGGCCAGAACGAGCAGTACTTC.

The rearrangement joins TRBV25-1 to TRBJ2-5; no reliable D call. The CDR3 is 13 residues long. CDR1 is MGHDK and CDR2 is SYGVNS in the germline V gene. V shed 1 base and J shed 4 bases, with 7 bases lying between them. CDR3 nucleotides: TGTGCCAGCAGTGAATCCCTTGGAGAGACCCAGTACTTC. Protein sequence: CASSESLGETQYF.

The rearrangement links TRBV2 to TRBJ2-3; D is unresolved. CDR3 length: 12 residues. Germline lookup yields CDR1 SNHLY and CDR2 FYNNEI. Deletions cut 0 bases from V and 8 bases from J, with 6 bases between. Here the CDR3 DNA reads TGTGCCAGCAGTGAAGCGGGCGCTACGCAGTATTTT. Translation: CASSEAGATQYF.

The genes are TRBV5-1 and TRBJ2-3; D is ambiguous. Germline CDR1 SGHRS, CDR2 YFSETQ. The CDR3 extends over 14 amino acids. The V end lost 0 bases, the J end lost 4 bases, and 9 bases lay between the germline ends. CDR3 residues: CASSLASHPDTQYF. The CDR3 DNA reads TGCGCCAGCAGCTTGGCCTCCCACCCAGATACGCAGTATTTT.

This sequence joins TRBV6-6 and TRBJ2-5, with TRBD1 matching 8 bases. Germline trimming cut 11 bases from V and 5 bases from J; bases unmatched to any gene: 19. This CDR3 region has 16 residues. Germline V gene data show CDR1 as MNHNY and CDR2 as SVGAGI (reference sequence). CDR3 amino acids: CACTSHRGTPSETQYF. The DNA for the CDR3 is TGTGCCTGCACGTCCCACAGGGGGACACCCTCGGAGACCCAGTACTTC.